Below, 26 T cell receptor beta chains from the same sample are listed, as sequenced in a study of blood T cell repertoires in COVID-19. The assay was immunoSEQ multiplex PCR, and TCRdb's table has in-frame clones only and misses some. The sample contains 150,000 to 200,000 clones, around 80% of which appear only once. The sample consisted of PBMCs or T cells enriched from blood (not recorded which). Receptor source: a woman aged 50 to 60 with acute COVID-19.

The chain has TRBV10-1 and TRBJ1-1, with 7 bases aligning to TRBD1. V lost 2 bases and J lost 1; bases outside the gene matches: 4. The germline gives CDR1 WNHNN, CDR2 SYGVQD (reference sequence). CDR3 length: 15 residues. The CDR3 nucleotides are TGCGCCAGCAGTGAGCCCGGGACAGCGAACACTGAAGCTTTCTTT. This codes for CASSEPGTANTEAFF.

In its sample, this clone was seen once. The genes are TRBV28 and TRBJ2-3; 8 nucleotides match TRBD1. Trimming at V came to 4 bases and at J to 0 bases, leaving 3 bases not matched to a gene. The CDR3 has 15 residues. The germline V gene has CDR1 MDHEN and CDR2 SYDVKM. The chain's CDR3 is CASSSGGDSTDTQYF. The CDR3 DNA reads TGTGCCAGCAGTTCAGGGGGCGATAGCACAGATACGCAGTATTTT.

This chain joins TRBV2 and TRBJ1-4; D may be TRBD1 (5 bases). Trimming left V 7 bases short and J 10 bases short, with 13 bases between. The CDR3 is 12 amino acids. Germline V gene lookup returns CDR1 SNHLY and CDR2 FYNNEI. This chain's CDR3 is CASTNFGGKLFF. The CDR3 region has the DNA TGTGCCAGCACTAATTTCGGGGGAAAACTGTTTTTT.

The chain employs TRBV21-1 and TRBJ1-5; the D call in the table, TRBD1, was not verified against the DNA. TRBV21-1 counts as a pseudogene. This CDR3 contains 16 residues. The CDR3 sequence: CASGTGTGVSNQPQHF. The CDR3 nucleotides read TGTGCCAGCGGGACCGGGACAGGGGTTAGCAATCAGCCCCAGCATTTT.

The chain combines TRBV10-2 with TRBJ2-3; TRBD2 matches 13 bases. From germline, CDR1 is WSHSY and CDR2 SAAADI. The CDR3 covers 16 residues. The V segment lost 5 bases and the J segment 9 bases; nucleotides outside the gene matches: 11. The CDR3 bases are TGCGCCAGCAGTTTCACCTCGGGGACTAGCGGGGACACGCAGTATTTT. This encodes CASSFTSGTSGDTQYF.

The chain joins TRBV27 to TRBJ2-7; 9 positions match TRBD1. Unmatched junction bases numbered 10, after V lost 4 bases and J lost 0 bases. Germline assignment: CDR1 MNHEY and CDR2 SMNVEV (reference sequence). The CDR3 spans 17 residues. The CDR3 loop reads CASSSDGQGISSYEQYV. The CDR3 coding sequence is TGTGCCAGCAGTTCCGACGGACAGGGGATTAGCTCCTACGAGCAGTACGTC.

The rearrangement uses TRBV7-8 and TRBJ2-7; D call uncertain. Germline-derived CDR1 and CDR2 are SGHVS and FQNEAQ. The CDR3 is 13 residues long. With 5 bases removed from V and 5 bases from J, the gap between germline ends came to 13 bases. The CDR3 nucleotides are TGTGCCAGCAGCAAACTAAAGGTGAACGAGCAGTACGTC. Its translation is CASSKLKVNEQYV.

This clone was observed many times. The chain links TRBV21-1 to TRBJ1-3; the table's D call of TRBD1 was not tested on the DNA. TRBV21-1 is listed as a pseudogene. This CDR3 has 15 amino acids. CDR3 DNA sequence: TGTGCCAGCAGCAAAGCGGGGGGACAGGGAAACACCATATATTTT. This sequence encodes CASSKAGGQGNTIYF.

The V and J genes are TRBV10-1 and TRBJ1-1; no definite D call. Trimming left V 3 bases short and J 4 bases short, with 12 bases between. The CDR3 covers 14 residues. Germline lookup yields CDR1 WNHNN and CDR2 SYGVQD (reference sequence). The CDR3 bases are TGCGCCAGCAGTGATCCGGGAGAATTCACTGAAGCTTTCTTT. Translation: CASSDPGEFTEAFF.

The rearrangement links TRBV19 to TRBJ1-5, with 9 bases that match TRBD1. V trimming: 7 bases; J trimming: 3 bases; junction bases outside the gene matches: 10. CDR3 size: 16 residues. The germline V gene encodes CDR1 LNHDA and CDR2 SQIVND (reference sequence). CDR3 DNA: TGTGCCAGTACACCCCTGGACAGGGGTAACAATCAGCCCCAGCATTTT. This gives the protein CASTPLDRGNNQPQHF.

This clone showed up just once. The J gene is TRBJ1-4, the V gene TRBV6-5, with 8 bases that match TRBD1. The germline gives CDR1 MNHEY, CDR2 SVGAGI. Germline trimming cut 5 bases from V and 5 bases from J; bases unmatched to any gene: 4. The CDR3 runs 14 residues. The CDR3 bases are TGTGCCAGCAGTCCCCGGACAGGGAATGAAAAACTGTTTTTT. Translation gives CASSPRTGNEKLFF.

The V and J genes are TRBV28 and TRBJ1-5; 7 bases are shared with TRBD1. The CDR3 is 13 amino acids. The germline V gene encodes CDR1 MDHEN and CDR2 SYDVKM. V gave up 6 bases and J gave up 7 bases; unmatched junction bases: 6. CDR3 in amino acids: CASRRQGQQPQHF. As DNA, the CDR3 is TGTGCCAGCAGGCGACAGGGCCAACAGCCCCAGCATTTT.

The V and J genes are TRBV7-2 and TRBJ2-5; TRBD2 matches 7 bases. CDR1 is SGHTA and CDR2 is FQGNSA in the germline V gene. The CDR3 is 13 residues long. The V gene end was trimmed by 4 bases and the J gene end by 1 base; junction bases not matched to a gene: 0. The DNA of the CDR3 is TGTGCCAGCAGCTGGACTAGCCAAGAGACCCAGTACTTC. Residues: CASSWTSQETQYF.

This clone appeared once. This sequence joins TRBV7-9 and TRBJ1-1; D perhaps matches TRBD1 (5 bases). V shed 3 bases and J shed 7 bases, with 9 bases lying between them. Germline CDR1 is SEHNR and CDR2 is FQNEAQ (reference sequence). This CDR3 region has 12 residues. CDR3 amino acids: CASSLGDFEAFF. The CDR3 nucleotides read TGTGCCAGCAGCTTGGGGGACTTTGAAGCTTTCTTT.

This chain uses TRBV19 with TRBJ2-7, with TRBD1 as a possible D gene (6 bases). The length of the CDR3 is 13 residues. Germline V gives CDR1 LNHDA, CDR2 SQIVND (reference sequence). Trimming stripped 5 bases from V and 4 bases from J, with 12 bases between. The CDR3 coding sequence is TGTGCCAGTAGTTCCGGCAGGGGATACGAGCAGTACGTC. Translated, it gives CASSSGRGYEQYV.

In this sample, this clone turned up a few times. DNA of the CDR3: TGTGCCGCATGGGGGGACCAGAATAATTCACCCCTCCACTTT. Translation: CAAWGDQNNSPLHF. The J gene is TRBJ1-6, the V gene TRBV28; a possible D gene is TRBD1 (5 bases). The CDR3 totals 14 residues. The V end lost 11 bases, the J end lost 5 bases, and 16 bases lay between the germline ends. The V gene's germline CDR1 is MDHEN and CDR2 SYDVKM.

The rearrangement links TRBV4-1 to TRBJ1-2; D is uncertain. Trimming pared 0 bases from V and 0 bases from J, leaving 8 bases between. The CDR3 covers 15 residues. Germline loops: CDR1 MGHRA, CDR2 YSYEKL. The CDR3 sequence: CASSQEPTPNYGYTF. Written as DNA, the CDR3 is TGCGCCAGCAGCCAAGAACCCACACCTAACTATGGCTACACCTTC.

The V gene is TRBV7-9, the J gene TRBJ2-1; D is unclear. V was clipped by 2 bases and J by 8 bases, with 10 bases between them. Germline lookup yields CDR1 SEHNR and CDR2 FQNEAQ (reference sequence). The CDR3 is 13 residues long. CDR3 DNA: TGTGCCAGCAGCTTAAAAGCGTTCCATGAGCAGTTCTTC. Translated: CASSLKAFHEQFF.

J is TRBJ1-6 and V is TRBV5-5, with TRBD1 as a possible D gene (5 bases). The CDR3 spans 18 residues. The ends were cut back, 0 bases at V and 8 bases at J, with 21 bases in the middle. Germline loops: CDR1 SGHKS, CDR2 YYEKEE (reference sequence). The CDR3 protein is CASSLEGSDTAFHSPLHF. The CDR3 DNA reads as TGTGCCAGCAGCTTGGAGGGGTCCGACACCGCGTTTCATTCACCCCTCCACTTT.

DNA of the CDR3: TGTGCCAGCAGCCTTCAGGGCACCGGGGAGCTGTTTTTT. This gives the protein CASSLQGTGELFF. The chain combines TRBV3-1 (or the pseudogene TRBV3-2) with TRBJ2-2; maybe TRBD1 (5 bases). V was cut by 4 bases and J by 4 bases, with 7 bases left in between. There are 13 residues in the CDR3. Germline V gene data show CDR1 as LGHDT and CDR2 as YNNKEL (reference sequence).

The chain is built from TRBV29-1 and TRBJ1-1; 7 nucleotides agree with TRBD1. Germline V gene lookup returns CDR1 SQVTM and CDR2 ANQGSEA. This CDR3 region has 12 residues. Trimming removed 4 bases from V and 13 bases from J; junction bases left unmatched: 12. The CDR3 DNA sequence: TGCAGCGTTGGGGGTACGACAGGGATGGGTTTCTTT. This sequence encodes CSVGGTTGMGFF. Complete variable domain (other parts from reference TRBV29-1 and TRBJ1-1): SAVISQKPSRDICQRGTSLTIQCQVDSQVTMMFWYRQQPGQSLTLIATANQGSEATYESGFVIDKFPISRPNLTFSTLTVSNMSPEDSSIYLCSVGGTTGMGFFGQGTRLTVV.

The chain links TRBV5-1 to TRBJ2-1, with 7 bases matching TRBD1. Per germline, CDR1 SGHRS and CDR2 YFSETQ. The CDR3 is 11 residues long. The V segment lost 5 bases and the J segment 10 bases; nucleotides outside the gene matches: 3. The CDR3 DNA sequence: TGCGCCAGCAGACTACAGGGGGAGCAGTTCTTC. Its translation is CASRLQGEQFF. Using reference TRBV5-1 and TRBJ2-1 for the parts outside the CDR3, the full variable domain is KAGVTQTPRYLIKTRGQQVTLSCSPISGHRSVSWYQQTPGQGLQFLFEYFSETQRNKGNFPGRFSGRQFSNSRSEMNVSTLELGDSALYLCASRLQGEQFFGPGTRLTVL.

CDR3 DNA: TGTGCCAGCAGCGCGAGACTAGCGGGGGGCGCGATTAAAGAGACCCAGTACTTC. It specifies CASSARLAGGAIKETQYF. The chain is built from TRBV9 and TRBJ2-5; 13 positions agree with TRBD2. The CDR3 spans 18 residues. The J segment lost 3 bases and the V segment lost 3 bases, leaving 11 bases of the junction unmatched. The germline CDR1 and CDR2 sequences are SGDLS and YYNGEE.

J is TRBJ2-2 and V is TRBV5-1; 7 positions match TRBD2. V lost 10 bases to trimming and J lost 1 base; unmatched junction nucleotides: 7. Germline values: CDR1 SGHRS, CDR2 YFSETQ. CDR3 length equals 14 residues. CDR3 protein: CAGRLAWNTGELFF. DNA of the CDR3: TGCGCCGGCCGACTAGCATGGAACACCGGGGAGCTGTTTTTT.

V usage is TRBV4-2 and J usage is TRBJ2-1; TRBD2 agrees at 9 bases. Losses at the gene ends were 4 bases for V and 7 bases for J; bases not matched to a gene: 5. Germline assignment: CDR1 LGHNA and CDR2 YNFKEQ. The length of the CDR3 is 14 residues. CDR3 sequence reads: CASSRGGAGNEQFF. For the CDR3, the DNA is TGTGCCAGCAGCCGCGGGGGGGCGGGGAATGAGCAGTTCTTC.

V and J are TRBV4-3 and TRBJ1-5; possibly TRBD1 for D (5 bases). Germline V gene lookup returns CDR1 LGHNA and CDR2 YSLEER. V was clipped by 3 bases and J by 0 bases, with 9 bases between them. CDR3 length: 15 amino acids. For the CDR3, the DNA is TGCGCCAGCAGCCAGGAGACAGATAGCAATCAGCCCCAGCATTTT. Protein: CASSQETDSNQPQHF.